This T cell receptor (beta chain) was captured in a study of blood T cell repertoires in COVID-19. Across the study: Acute-phase and convalescent COVID-19 samples originated in the United States, Italy and Spain. From T cells, B-cell-depleted T cells, or PBMCs came the material, which was cDNA or gDNA.

Germline V gives CDR1 LGHDT, CDR2 YNNKEL (reference sequence). This CDR3 contains 17 residues. Trimming at V came to 1 base and at J to 3 bases, leaving 10 bases not matched to a gene. Assay used: immunoSEQ multiplex PCR; TCRdb lists only in-frame clones, some missing. Among about 160,000 clones listed, about 86% were seen once. The TCR was taken from a woman of 80 years or more with acute or convalescent COVID-19. Material for sequencing was peripheral blood. This chain joins TRBV3-1 (or the pseudogene TRBV3-2) and TRBJ2-7, with 9 bases lining up with TRBD2. CDR3 sequence reads: CASSQAPPRGRDYEQYF. DNA for the CDR3: TGTGCCAGCAGCCAAGCACCTCCCCGCGGGAGGGACTACGAGCAGTACTTC.